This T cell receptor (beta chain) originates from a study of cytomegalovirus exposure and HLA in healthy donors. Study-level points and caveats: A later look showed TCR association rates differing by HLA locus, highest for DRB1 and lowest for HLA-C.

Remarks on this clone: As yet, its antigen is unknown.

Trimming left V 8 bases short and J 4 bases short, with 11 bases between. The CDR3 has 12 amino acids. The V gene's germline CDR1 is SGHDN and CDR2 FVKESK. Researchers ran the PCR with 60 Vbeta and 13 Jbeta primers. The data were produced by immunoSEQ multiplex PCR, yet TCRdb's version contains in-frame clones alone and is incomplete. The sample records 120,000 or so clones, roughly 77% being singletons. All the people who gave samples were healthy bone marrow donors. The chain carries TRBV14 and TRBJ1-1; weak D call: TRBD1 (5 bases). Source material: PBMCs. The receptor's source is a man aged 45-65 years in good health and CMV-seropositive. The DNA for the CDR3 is TGTGCCAGCGGGGGGACGAGCACTGAAGCTTTCTTT. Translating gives CASGGTSTEAFF. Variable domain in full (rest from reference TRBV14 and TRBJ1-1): EAGVTQFPSHSVIEKGQTVTLRCDPISGHDNLYWYRRVMGKEIKFLLHFVKESKQDESGMPNNRFLAERTGGTYSTLKVQPAELEDSGVYFCASGGTSTEAFFGQGTRLTVV.